Detailed here is one T cell receptor (beta chain). There is no known antigen for this receptor. Per-base quality was not reported, and no clone a single base away is much larger than it. The sample belongs to a study of blood T cell repertoires in COVID-19 (dated by TCRdb to the early 2020s). In the study overall: Samples covering the acute and convalescent phases of COVID-19 were provided by collaborators in the United States, Italy and Spain. A freely available public database, intended as a resource for researchers studying the immune response to SARS-CoV-2, is where the repertoires were released. A de-identified subject ID, COVID-19 status, age in years and sex were almost always included in the sample metadata. The prospective study material was composed of cDNA or gDNA derived from T cells, B-cell-depleted T cells, or PBMCs. HLA class I and class II types, where available, came from metadata supplied by the sample provider rather than from assay-based typing. The samples were drawn from two sources: the first 160 participants of the ongoing ImmuneRACE study, and 1,000 to 1,500 subjects contributed by 6 global collaborators. Subjects who had been exposed to COVID-19, were actively infected with it, or had recovered from it provided the deeply sampled blood TCRbeta repertoires that made up the dataset. The research as a whole found: The quantity of clinical and demographic metadata differed by source and by participant and was supplied without curation.

The immunoSEQ Assay, a bias-controlled multiplex PCR, was used to amplify TCRbeta CDR3 regions from genomic DNA. Processing in the source paper ran as follows. Nucleated cell counts per sample were estimated from amplification of reference gene primers within the assay. Sequence reads were collapsed and filtered to measure the absolute abundance of every unique TCRbeta CDR3 rearrangement. Productive Simpson clonality was computed per sample as the square root of Simpson's diversity index over productive rearrangements. The table was pulled from immuneACCESS by TCRdb, which kept in-frame rearrangements only. Such tables lose some clones; where checked, under half of the loss comes from unresolved V genes, and the rest has no known cause. For V, J and clone size, that table is used; D and trimming come from the DNA. Recorded for this sample are about 170,000 clones; around 86% of them occurred a single time. The ten largest account for approximately 3.5% of the sample.

A distance of 5 bases separates the germline ends of V and J, which lose 1 base and 7 bases respectively. From the cysteine up to the phenylalanine, the CDR3 has a length of 12 residues. Only the CDR3 portion is preserved as DNA: 36 bases, with reading frame beginning at the first base. CDR1 and CDR2, looked up from the germline V gene (reference sequence), are SEHNR and FQNEAQ. Whole blood was collected in K2EDTA tubes by collaborating institutions according to the institutions' own protocols. For TCRbeta analysis, collaborator samples were shipped as frozen whole blood, as isolated PBMCs, or as DNA extracted from either sample type.

The rearranged chain carries TRBV7-9 and TRBJ2-1, with an unclear D gene assignment. The sequencing sample was made of peripheral blood. This TCR came from a man between 65 and 85 years old with acute or convalescent COVID-19. The encoded CDR3 is CASSLGLNEQFF. The DNA sequence is as follows: TGTGCCAGCAGCTTAGGTCTAAATGAGCAGTTCTTC. The full variable domain, with segments outside the CDR3 supplied by the reference TRBV7-9 and TRBJ2-1 proteins, appears as DTGVSQNPRHKITKRGQNVTFRCDPISEHNRLYWYRQTLGQGPEFLTYFQNEAQLEKSRLLSDRFSAERPKGSFSTLEIQRTEQGDSAMYLCASSLGLNEQFFGPGTRLTVL.